This is a list of T cell receptor beta chains from one sample in a study of tissue T cells after allogeneic stem cell transplantation. Sequenced by immunoSEQ multiplex PCR; TCRdb stores in-frame clones only, minus some. Of 25,000 to 30,000 clones listed, about 90% are singletons. The sample here was blood, taken before transplantation. These receptors came from a male donor aged 60 or older who later had graft-versus-host disease after an allogeneic stem cell transplant. Each CDR3 is given with its conserved first and last residue. The order of the fields is V gene, J gene, D gene, clone size, CDR3 protein, CDR3 DNA. The D gene is left open where the match is weak. Some rows mark clone size as missing; the rest say once, few, many or name a class of expanded clone.

>TRBV30|TRBJ1-1|-|-
CAWMIPGQLGAFF
TGTGCCTGGATGATTCCGGGTCAATTGGGGGCTTTCTTT
>TRBV20-1|TRBJ2-5|-|-
CSASQGGETQYF
TGCAGTGCTAGTCAGGGGGGGGAGACCCAGTACTTC
>TRBV6-1|TRBJ2-5|TRBD1|-
CASSEGVPGTGIETQYF
TGTGCCAGCAGTGAAGGGGTCCCCGGGACAGGTATTGAGACCCAGTACTTC
>TRBV5-4|TRBJ2-2|TRBD2|few
CASSLKSGGAVGELFF
TGTGCCAGCAGCCTGAAGAGCGGGGGGGCGGTCGGGGAGCTGTTTTTT
>TRBV5-1|TRBJ2-1|-|-
CASSLDRYNEQFF
TGCGCCAGCAGCTTGGACAGGTACAATGAGCAGTTCTTC
>TRBV19|TRBJ1-1|-|-
CASSSPGGGPNTEAFF
TGTGCCAGTAGCTCCCCCGGGGGGGGACCGAACACTGAAGCTTTCTTT
>TRBV30|TRBJ1-2|-|-
CAWSVSRRGYTF
TGTGCCTGGAGTGTATCCAGAAGAGGCTACACCTTC
>TRBV4-2|TRBJ2-5|-|-
CASSLGETPSVETQYF
TGTGCCAGCAGCCTAGGGGAGACACCCTCGGTGGAGACCCAGTACTTC
>TRBV21-1|TRBJ2-3|-|-
CASSKGGASASITDTQYF
TGTGCCAGCAGCAAAGGGGGGGCTAGCGCCTCGATTACAGATACGCAGTATTTT
>TRBV7-9|TRBJ1-6|TRBD1|-
CASSQGGIDNSPLHF
TGTGCCAGCAGCCAGGGGGGGATTGATAATTCACCCCTCCACTTT
>TRBV10-3|TRBJ1-2|-|-
CAISSGSLNYGYTF
TGTGCCATCAGTTCAGGTTCTCTCAACTATGGCTACACCTTC
>TRBV5-4|TRBJ2-7|TRBD1|-
CASSRDRERQYF
TGTGCCAGCAGCCGGGACAGGGAAAGGCAGTACTTC
>TRBV7-2|TRBJ2-3|-|-
CASSLARTGLPADTQYF
TGTGCCAGCAGCTTAGCGAGAACGGGCCTGCCGGCCGATACGCAGTATTTT
>TRBV27|TRBJ2-2|-|-
CASARSHPGELFF
TGTGCCAGCGCGAGGAGCCATCCCGGGGAGCTGTTTTTT
>TRBV5-4|TRBJ1-1|-|-
CASSEGRNRAEAFF
TGTGCCAGCAGCGAGGGGCGGAATAGGGCTGAAGCTTTCTTT
>TRBV5-4|TRBJ1-5|-|-
CASSTGPGNQPQHF
TGTGCCAGCAGCACGGGCCCCGGAAATCAGCCCCAGCATTTT
>TRBV1|TRBJ2-2|-|-
CTSSQVTAGGPGTGELFF
TGCACCAGCAGCCAAGTGACAGCGGGGGGGCCGGGGACCGGGGAGCTGTTTTTT
>TRBV7-9|TRBJ2-5|-|-
CASSLSWNEGGQETQYF
TGTGCCAGCAGCTTGAGTTGGAACGAGGGGGGCCAAGAGACCCAGTACTTC
>TRBV5-6|TRBJ1-5|-|-
CASRLRGVNQPQHF
TGTGCCAGCAGATTGCGGGGAGTCAATCAGCCCCAGCATTTT
>TRBV7-2|TRBJ2-5|-|-
CASTSGTLKETQYF
TGTGCCAGCACCTCCGGGACCTTAAAAGAGACCCAGTACTTC
>TRBV6-2/TRBV6-3|TRBJ2-1|-|-
CASSDRGVFSYNEQFF
TGTGCCAGCAGCGACCGAGGGGTGTTCTCCTACAATGAGCAGTTCTTC
>TRBV5-4|TRBJ2-1|-|-
CASSPKGESQNNEQFF
TGTGCCAGCAGCCCGAAGGGAGAAAGCCAAAATAATGAGCAGTTCTTC
>TRBV6-5|TRBJ2-4|-|once
CASSYTLAGKNIQYF
TGTGCCAGCAGTTACACCCTAGCCGGCAAAAACATTCAGTACTTC
>TRBV9|TRBJ1-2|-|-
CASSERQTGSSRGYTF
TGTGCCAGCAGCGAACGTCAGACAGGTTCCAGTAGGGGCTACACCTTC
>TRBV28|TRBJ1-2|-|once
CASSLRGDLRGYGYTF
TGTGCCAGCAGTTTAAGGGGGGACCTCCGGGGCTATGGCTACACCTTC
>TRBV2|TRBJ2-7|-|-
CASSEAVAGIYEQYF
TGTGCCAGCAGTGAAGCTGTGGCGGGAATCTACGAGCAGTACTTC
>TRBV2|TRBJ1-1|-|-
CASRGGPRRTEAFF
TGTGCCAGCAGAGGAGGGCCCCGGAGAACTGAAGCTTTCTTT
>TRBV3-1/TRBV3-2|TRBJ1-2|-|-
CASSRLGGAGYTF
TGTGCCAGCAGCCGCCTAGGGGGGGCGGGCTACACCTTC
>TRBV5-1|TRBJ1-1|TRBD1|-
CASSTDRGIGTEAFF
TGCGCCAGCAGCACGGACAGGGGGATTGGCACTGAAGCTTTCTTT
>TRBV11-2|TRBJ1-2|TRBD1|-
CASSLHRGYGYTF
TGTGCCAGCAGCTTACACAGGGGGTATGGCTACACCTTC
>TRBV7-2|TRBJ2-7|-|-
CASSLGGTASYEQYF
TGTGCCAGCAGCTTAGGCGGGACAGCATCCTACGAGCAGTACTTC
>TRBV6-5|TRBJ1-2|TRBD1|-
CASSYSRTGGNSYTF
TGTGCCAGCAGTTACTCTCGGACAGGGGGGAATAGCTACACCTTC
>TRBV28|TRBJ1-1|TRBD1|-
CASSLRDREAFF
TGTGCCAGCAGTTTGAGGGACAGGGAAGCTTTCTTT
>TRBV7-9|TRBJ1-6|-|-
CAETSAGNANSPLHF
TGTGCCGAAACATCCGCCGGGAATGCCAATTCACCCCTCCACTTT
>TRBV23-1|TRBJ1-2|-|-
CASSQQGSGYTF
TGCGCCAGCAGTCAACAGGGAAGCGGCTACACCTTC
>TRBV14|TRBJ2-1|TRBD2|-
CASSQGGSGRQFF
TGTGCCAGCAGCCAAGGCGGGAGCGGGAGACAGTTCTTC
>TRBV9|TRBJ2-7|-|-
CASSVEQGGEQYF
TGTGCCAGCAGCGTAGAGCAGGGCGGCGAGCAGTACTTC
>TRBV6-2/TRBV6-3|TRBJ1-5|-|few
CASSPTGTVQPQHF
TGTGCCAGCAGCCCCACAGGGACGGTTCAGCCCCAGCATTTT
>TRBV4-1|TRBJ2-4|TRBD1|-
CASSQPTRQGPLAKNIQYF
TGCGCCAGCAGCCAACCTACCCGACAGGGGCCACTAGCCAAAAACATTCAGTACTTC
>TRBV28|TRBJ2-2|-|-
CASTVRGELFF
TGTGCCAGCACGGTACGCGGGGAGCTGTTTTTT
>TRBV6-5|TRBJ1-2|-|-
CASRGGRYYGYTF
TGTGCCAGCAGGGGAGGACGATACTATGGCTACACCTTC
>TRBV11-1|TRBJ2-5|-|-
CASSWHDIQETQYF
TGTGCCAGCAGCTGGCACGATATCCAAGAGACCCAGTACTTC
>TRBV7-3|TRBJ2-7|TRBD2|-
CASSLTGEGTYEQYF
TGTGCCAGCAGCTTAACGGGGGAGGGCACCTACGAGCAGTACTTC
>TRBV7-8|TRBJ1-1|TRBD1|few
CASSLGTGNMNTEAFF
TGTGCCAGCAGCTTAGGGACAGGGAATATGAACACTGAAGCTTTCTTT
>TRBV28|TRBJ2-5|-|-
CASSRRETQYF
TGTGCCAGCAGTCGCCGGGAGACCCAGTACTTC
>TRBV4-2|TRBJ2-5|TRBD2|-
CASSQGLAPETQYF
TGTGCCAGCAGCCAGGGACTAGCGCCCGAGACCCAGTACTTC
>TRBV3-1/TRBV3-2|TRBJ1-3|-|once
CASSQVRGSGNTIYF
TGTGCCAGCAGCCAAGTCAGAGGCTCTGGAAACACCATATATTTT
>TRBV9|TRBJ2-5|-|-
CASSVAAGAGETQYF
TGTGCCAGCAGCGTAGCTGCAGGGGCGGGAGAGACCCAGTACTTC
>TRBV5-8|TRBJ2-7|TRBD1|-
CASSHRDRFNEQYF
TGTGCCAGCAGCCATCGGGACAGGTTCAACGAGCAGTACTTC
>TRBV30|TRBJ1-2|-|few
CAWRKGGYTF
TGTGCCTGGAGAAAGGGTGGCTACACCTTC
>TRBV3-1/TRBV3-2|TRBJ2-7|-|-
CASSRGNYEQYF
TGTGCCAGCTCCCGGGGGAACTACGAGCAGTACTTC
>TRBV10-3|TRBJ2-1|TRBD2|-
CAISDRRGTSSYNEQFF
TGTGCCATCAGTGACCGCCGCGGGACTAGCAGCTACAATGAGCAGTTCTTC
>TRBV24-1|TRBJ2-5|-|-
CATSVAGLEETQYF
TGTGCCACCAGTGTGGCAGGCTTGGAAGAGACCCAGTACTTC
>TRBV4-1|TRBJ2-1|-|-
CASSQEGVHEQFF
TGCGCCAGCAGCCAAGAGGGAGTGCATGAGCAGTTCTTC